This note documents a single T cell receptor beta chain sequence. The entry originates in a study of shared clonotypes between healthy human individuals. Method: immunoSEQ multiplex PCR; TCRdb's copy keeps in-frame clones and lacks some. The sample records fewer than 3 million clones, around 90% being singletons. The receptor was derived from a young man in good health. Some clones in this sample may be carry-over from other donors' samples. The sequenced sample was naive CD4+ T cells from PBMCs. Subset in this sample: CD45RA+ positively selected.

The CDR3 DNA follows: TGTGCCAGTAGTAAAGAAGGACAGGGGCATCAGCCCCAGCATTTT. This encodes CASSKEGQGHQPQHF. This chain connects TRBV19 to TRBJ1-5, with TRBD1 matching 9 bases. Per the germline V gene, CDR1 is LNHDA and CDR2 is SQIVND (reference sequence). The V segment lost 4 bases and the J segment 5 bases; nucleotides outside the gene matches: 6. The CDR3 has 15 amino acids.